This paragraph covers one T cell receptor beta chain sequence. Additional DNA sequences in this sample encode the identical CDR3. This CDR3 contains 11 residues. CDR1 is LNHDA, CDR2 SQIVND, per germline (reference sequence). V was pared by 6 bases and J by 8 bases, with 1 base of the junction left unmatched. The source of the sample is a study of shared clonotypes between healthy human individuals. This table comes from immunoSEQ multiplex PCR, and its TCRdb copy is limited to in-frame clones, with some not included. The data contain more than 1.2 million clones, less than 99% of them seen just once; the ten biggest clones take up 0.36%.

The rearrangement links TRBV19 to TRBJ1-1; 9 bases are a match to TRBD1. Material for sequencing was naive CD4+ T cells sorted from blood. Subset here: CD45RA+ positively selected. The sequence was obtained from a young man in good health. The CDR3 is CASRDRGEAFF. CDR3 DNA: TGTGCCAGTAGGGACAGGGGAGAAGCTTTCTTT.